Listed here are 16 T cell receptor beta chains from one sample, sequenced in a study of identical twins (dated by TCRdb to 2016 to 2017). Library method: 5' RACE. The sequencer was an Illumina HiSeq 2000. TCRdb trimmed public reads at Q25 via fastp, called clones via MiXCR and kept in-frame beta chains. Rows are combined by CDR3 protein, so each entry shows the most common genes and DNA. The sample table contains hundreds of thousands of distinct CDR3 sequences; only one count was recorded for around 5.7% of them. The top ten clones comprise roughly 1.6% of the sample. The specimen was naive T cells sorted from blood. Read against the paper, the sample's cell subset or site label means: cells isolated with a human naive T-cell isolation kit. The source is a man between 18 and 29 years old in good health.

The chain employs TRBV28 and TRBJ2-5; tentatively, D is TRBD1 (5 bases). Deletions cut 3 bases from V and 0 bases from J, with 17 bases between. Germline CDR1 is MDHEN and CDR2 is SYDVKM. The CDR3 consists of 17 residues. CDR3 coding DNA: TGTGCCAGCAGTTTCGTCCCTACGTCAGGGTACCAAGAGACCCAGTACTTC. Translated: CASSFVPTSGYQETQYF.

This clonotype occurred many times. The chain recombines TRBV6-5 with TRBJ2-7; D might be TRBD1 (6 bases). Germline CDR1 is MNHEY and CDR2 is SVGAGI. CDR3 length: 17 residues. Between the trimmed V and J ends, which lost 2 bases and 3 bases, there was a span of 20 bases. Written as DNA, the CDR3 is TGTGCCAGCAGTTACCTATCGGGACACCCCCGCTACTACGAGCAGTACGTC. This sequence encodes CASSYLSGHPRYYEQYV.

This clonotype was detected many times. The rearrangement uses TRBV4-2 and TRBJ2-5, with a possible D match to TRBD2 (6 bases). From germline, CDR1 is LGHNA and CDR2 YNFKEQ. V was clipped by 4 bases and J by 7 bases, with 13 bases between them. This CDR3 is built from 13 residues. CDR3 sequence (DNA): TGTGCCAGCAGCCCCCCGCGGGAAGGGACCCAGTACTTC. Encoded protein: CASSPPREGTQYF.

CDR3 loop: CASSVPSGGDTDTQYF. The DNA for the CDR3 is TGTGCCAGCAGTGTCCCCAGCGGGGGGGACACAGATACGCAGTATTTT. The chain employs TRBV6-1 and TRBJ2-3, with 10 bases aligning to TRBD2. The CDR3 extends over 16 amino acids. J was trimmed by 2 bases and V by 4 bases; bases with no gene match: 6. Germline V gene data show CDR1 as MNHNS and CDR2 as SASEGT.

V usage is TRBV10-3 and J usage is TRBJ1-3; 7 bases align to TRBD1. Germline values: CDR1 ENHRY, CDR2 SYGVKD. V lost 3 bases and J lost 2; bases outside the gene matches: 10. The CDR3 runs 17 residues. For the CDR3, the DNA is TGTGCCATCAGTGAAAACAGGGGAGTTGGTACTGGAAACACCATATATTTT. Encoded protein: CAISENRGVGTGNTIYF.

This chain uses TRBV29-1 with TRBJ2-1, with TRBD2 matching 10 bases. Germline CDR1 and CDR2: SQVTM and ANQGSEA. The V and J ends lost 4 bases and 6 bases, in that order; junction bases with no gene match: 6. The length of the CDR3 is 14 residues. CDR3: CSVVVLAGANEQFF. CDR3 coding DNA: TGCAGCGTTGTGGTCCTAGCGGGAGCCAATGAGCAGTTCTTC.

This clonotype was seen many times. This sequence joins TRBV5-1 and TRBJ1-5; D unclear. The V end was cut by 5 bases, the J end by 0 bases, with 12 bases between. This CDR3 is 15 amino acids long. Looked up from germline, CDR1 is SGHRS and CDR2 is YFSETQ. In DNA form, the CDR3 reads TGCGCCAGCAGTAAGGACGGGGATAGCAATCAGCCCCAGCATTTT. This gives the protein CASSKDGDSNQPQHF.

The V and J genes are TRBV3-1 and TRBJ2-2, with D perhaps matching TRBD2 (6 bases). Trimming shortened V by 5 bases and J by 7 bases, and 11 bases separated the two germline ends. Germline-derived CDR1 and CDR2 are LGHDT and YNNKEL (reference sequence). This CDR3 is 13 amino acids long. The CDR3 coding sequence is TGTGCCAGCAGCATCCCTAGCGTCGGGGAGCTGTTTTTT. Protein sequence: CASSIPSVGELFF. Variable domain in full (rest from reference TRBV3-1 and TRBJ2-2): DTAVSQTPKYLVTQMGNDKSIKCEQNLGHDTMYWYKQDSKKFLKIMFSYNNKELIINETVPNRFSPKSPDKAHLNLHINSLELGDSAVYFCASSIPSVGELFFGEGSRLTVL.

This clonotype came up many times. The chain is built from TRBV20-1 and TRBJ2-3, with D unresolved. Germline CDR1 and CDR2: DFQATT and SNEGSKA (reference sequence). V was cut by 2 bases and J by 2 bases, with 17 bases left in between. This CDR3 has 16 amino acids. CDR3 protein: CSARPPRVAVTDTQYF. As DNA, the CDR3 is TGCAGTGCTAGACCACCTAGGGTGGCAGTCACAGATACGCAGTATTTT.

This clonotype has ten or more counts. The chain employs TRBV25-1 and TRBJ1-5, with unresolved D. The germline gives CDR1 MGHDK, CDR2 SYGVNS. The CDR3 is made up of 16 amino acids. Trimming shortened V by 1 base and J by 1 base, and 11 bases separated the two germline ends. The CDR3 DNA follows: TGTGCCAGCAGTGAATCGGGAGGGCCGAGCAATCAGCCCCAGCATTTT. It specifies CASSESGGPSNQPQHF.

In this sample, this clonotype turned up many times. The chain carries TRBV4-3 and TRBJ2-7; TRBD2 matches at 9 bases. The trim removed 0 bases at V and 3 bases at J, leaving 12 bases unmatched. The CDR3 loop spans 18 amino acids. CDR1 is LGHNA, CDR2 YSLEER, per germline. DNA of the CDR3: TGCGCCAGCAGCCAAGATCAGGGGGTAGCGGGAGAGATCTACGAGCAGTACTTC. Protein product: CASSQDQGVAGEIYEQYF.

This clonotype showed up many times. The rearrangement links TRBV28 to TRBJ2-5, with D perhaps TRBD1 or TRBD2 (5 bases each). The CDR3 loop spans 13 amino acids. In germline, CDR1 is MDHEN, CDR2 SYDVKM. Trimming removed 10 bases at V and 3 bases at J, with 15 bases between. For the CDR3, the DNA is TGTGCCACCACCAGGGTCGGGGAAGAGACCCAGTACTTC. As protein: CATTRVGEETQYF.

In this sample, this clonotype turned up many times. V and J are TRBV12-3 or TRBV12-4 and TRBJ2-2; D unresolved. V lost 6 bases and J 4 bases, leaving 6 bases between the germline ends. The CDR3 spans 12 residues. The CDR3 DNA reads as TGTGCCAGCAGAAGTCCCACCGGGGAGCTGTTTTTT. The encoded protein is CASRSPTGELFF.

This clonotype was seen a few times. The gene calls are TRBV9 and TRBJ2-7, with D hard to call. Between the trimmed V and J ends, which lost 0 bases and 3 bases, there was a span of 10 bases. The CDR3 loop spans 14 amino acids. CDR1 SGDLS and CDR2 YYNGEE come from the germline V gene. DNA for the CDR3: TGTGCCAGCAGCGTAGAGGTGGCCAGCTACGAGCAGTACTTC. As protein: CASSVEVASYEQYF. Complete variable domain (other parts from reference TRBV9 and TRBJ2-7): DSGVTQTPKHLITATGQRVTLRCSPRSGDLSVYWYQQSLDQGLQFLIQYYNGEERAKGNILERFSAQQFPDLHSELNLSSLELGDSALYFCASSVEVASYEQYFGPGTRLTVT.

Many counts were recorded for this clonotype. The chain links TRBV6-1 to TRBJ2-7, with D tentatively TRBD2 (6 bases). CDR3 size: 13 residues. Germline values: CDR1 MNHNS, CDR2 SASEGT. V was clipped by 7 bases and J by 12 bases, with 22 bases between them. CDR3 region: CASTQWGDGRLYF. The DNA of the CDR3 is TGTGCCAGCACTCAATGGGGGGACGGGAGACTGTACTTC.

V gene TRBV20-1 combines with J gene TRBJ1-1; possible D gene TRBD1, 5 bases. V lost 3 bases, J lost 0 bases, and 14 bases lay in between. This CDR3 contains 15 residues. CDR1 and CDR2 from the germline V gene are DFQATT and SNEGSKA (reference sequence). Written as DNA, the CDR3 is TGCAGTGCTAGCCGAGGGGCCAGCATGAACACTGAAGCTTTCTTT. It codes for CSASRGASMNTEAFF.